The present entry profiles one TCR beta chain with its context. Its antigen is undetermined. Germline assignment: CDR1 SGDLS and CDR2 YYNGEE. CDR3 length: 13 residues. Deletions cut 0 bases from V and 6 bases from J, with 8 bases between. In the PCR, 60 Vbeta and 13 Jbeta primers were used. Data came from immunoSEQ multiplex PCR; TCRdb stores just in-frame clones and leaves some out. The data hold some 180,000 clones, with less than 90% observed a single time. The data belong to a study of cytomegalovirus exposure and HLA in healthy donors. Study observations and caveats: In an earlier analysis, about 90% or about 30%: the productive usage of most TCR beta V segments.

This sequence joins TRBV9 and TRBJ2-3; a possible D gene is TRBD2 (7 bases). This receptor was taken from a girl aged 10-17 years in good health and CMV-seropositive. Sequenced: PBMCs. CDR3 in amino acids: CASSVEGGDTQYF. In nucleotides, the CDR3 is TGTGCCAGCAGCGTAGAGGGGGGGGATACGCAGTATTTT.